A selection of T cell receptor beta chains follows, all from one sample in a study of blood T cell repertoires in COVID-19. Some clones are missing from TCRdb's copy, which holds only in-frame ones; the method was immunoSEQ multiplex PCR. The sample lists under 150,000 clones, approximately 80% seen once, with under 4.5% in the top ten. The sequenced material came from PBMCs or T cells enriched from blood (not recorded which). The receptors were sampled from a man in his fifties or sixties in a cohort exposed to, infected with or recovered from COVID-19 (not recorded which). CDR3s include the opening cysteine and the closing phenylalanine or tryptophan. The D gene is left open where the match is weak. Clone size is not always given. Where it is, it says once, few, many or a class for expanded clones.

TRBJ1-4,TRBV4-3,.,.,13,CASSQDWGGELFF,TGCGCCAGCAGCCAAGATTGGGGGGGAGAGCTGTTTTTT
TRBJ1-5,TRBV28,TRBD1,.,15,CASSFYRGFRQPQHF,TGTGCCAGCAGTTTTTACAGGGGGTTCCGGCAGCCCCAGCATTTT
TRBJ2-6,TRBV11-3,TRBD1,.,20,CASSRGTGSVQSSGANVLTF,TGTGCCAGCAGCCGTGGGACAGGGTCCGTTCAAAGCTCTGGGGCCAACGTCCTGACTTTC
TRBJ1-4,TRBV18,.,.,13,CASSPRGSEKLFF,TGTGCCAGCTCACCACGAGGAAGTGAAAAACTGTTTTTT
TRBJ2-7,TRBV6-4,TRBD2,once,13,CASSVLAGYEQYF,TGTGCCAGCAGTGTACTAGCGGGATACGAGCAGTACTTC
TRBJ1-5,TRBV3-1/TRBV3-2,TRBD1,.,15,CASSQEGTGYQPQHF,TGTGCCAGCAGCCAAGAGGGGACAGGGTACCAGCCCCAGCATTTT
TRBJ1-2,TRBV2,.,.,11,CASSRTDGYTF,TGTGCCAGCTCAAGGACAGATGGCTACACCTTC
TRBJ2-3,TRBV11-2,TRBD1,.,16,CASSLEGRGPTDTQYF,TGTGCCAGCAGCTTAGAAGGCAGGGGGCCCACAGATACGCAGTATTTT
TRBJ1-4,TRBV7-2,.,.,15,CASSLHGMANEKLFF,TGTGCCAGCAGCCTCCACGGGATGGCTAATGAAAAACTGTTTTTT
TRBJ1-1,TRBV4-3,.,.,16,CASSQSFGGANTEAFF,TGCGCCAGCAGCCAATCCTTCGGCGGGGCGAACACTGAAGCTTTCTTT
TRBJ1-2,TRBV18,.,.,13,CASSISGGYGYTF,TGTGCCAGCTCCATCTCCGGGGGCTATGGCTACACCTTC
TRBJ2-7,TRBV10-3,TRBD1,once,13,CAISESGGHEQYF,TGTGCCATCAGTGAGTCAGGGGGCCACGAGCAGTACTTC
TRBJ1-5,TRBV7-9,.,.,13,CASSLGRYQPQHF,TGTGCCAGCAGCTTAGGGAGGTATCAGCCCCAGCATTTT
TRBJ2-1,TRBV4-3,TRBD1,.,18,CASSQDRAGTAAYNEQFF,TGCGCCAGCAGCCAGGACCGAGCCGGGACAGCAGCCTACAATGAGCAGTTCTTC
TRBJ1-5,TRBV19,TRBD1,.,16,CASSIALAGGGQPQHF,TGTGCCAGTAGTATAGCTTTGGCAGGGGGTGGTCAGCCCCAGCATTTT
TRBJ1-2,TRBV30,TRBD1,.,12,CAWTAGGGGYTF,TGTGCCTGGACGGCAGGGGGTGGAGGCTACACCTTC
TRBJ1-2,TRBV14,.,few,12,CASSQQGLWYTF,TGTGCCAGCAGCCAACAGGGTTTGTGGTACACCTTC
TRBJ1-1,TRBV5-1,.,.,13,CASRGQVNTEAFF,TGCGCCAGCAGGGGGCAGGTCAACACTGAAGCTTTCTTT
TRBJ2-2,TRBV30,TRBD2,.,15,CALLAGGSNTGELFF,TGTGCCTTACTAGCGGGGGGGTCTAACACCGGGGAGCTGTTTTTT
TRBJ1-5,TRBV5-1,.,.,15,CASSLGPGSNQPQHF,TGCGCCAGCAGCTTGGGACCAGGCAGCAATCAGCCCCAGCATTTT
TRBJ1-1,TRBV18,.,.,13,CASSPNRETEAFF,TGTGCCAGCTCACCAAACAGGGAGACTGAAGCTTTCTTT
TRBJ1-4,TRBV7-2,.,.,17,CASSLTSGGRGDEKLFF,TGTGCCAGCAGCTTAACAAGCGGGGGCAGGGGTGATGAAAAACTGTTTTTT
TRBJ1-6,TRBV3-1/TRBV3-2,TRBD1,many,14,CASSQTGTNSPLHF,TGTGCCAGCAGCCAGACAGGGACTAATTCACCCCTCCACTTT
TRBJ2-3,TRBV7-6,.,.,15,CASSLHPTSTDTQYF,TGTGCCAGCAGCCTTCACCCGACTAGCACAGATACGCAGTATTTT
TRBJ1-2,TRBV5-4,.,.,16,CASSPAGGSANYGYTF,TGTGCCAGCAGCCCGGCGGGTGGGTCAGCTAACTATGGCTACACCTTC
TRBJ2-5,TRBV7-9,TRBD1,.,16,CASSTTGGWLIGTQYF,TGTGCCAGCAGCACCACAGGGGGCTGGCTTATTGGGACCCAGTACTTC
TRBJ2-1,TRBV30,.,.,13,CAWSPGDYNEQFF,TGTGCCTGGAGCCCCGGGGACTACAATGAGCAGTTCTTC
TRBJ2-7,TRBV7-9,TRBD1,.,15,CASSLVEQGPYEQYF,TGTGCCAGCAGCTTAGTGGAACAGGGGCCCTACGAGCAGTACTTC
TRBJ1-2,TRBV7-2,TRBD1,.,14,CASSSGQQNYGYTF,TGTGCCAGCAGCTCGGGACAGCAAAACTATGGCTACACCTTC
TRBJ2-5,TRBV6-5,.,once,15,CASRERSGGQETQYF,TGTGCCAGCAGGGAGCGGAGCGGAGGCCAAGAGACCCAGTACTTC
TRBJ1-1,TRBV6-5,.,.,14,CASSSRSRGDEAFF,TGTGCCAGCAGTTCCAGATCTAGGGGCGATGAAGCTTTCTTT
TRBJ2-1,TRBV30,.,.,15,CAWRADSYPFNEQFF,TGTGCCTGGAGGGCTGACAGCTATCCATTCAATGAGCAGTTCTTC
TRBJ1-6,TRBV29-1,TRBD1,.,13,CRFTGGRNSPLHF,TGCAGGTTCACAGGGGGCCGTAATTCACCCCTCCACTTT
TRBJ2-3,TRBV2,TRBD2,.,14,CASSEMVTGGIKDF,TGTGCCAGCAGTGAGATGGTAACGGGAGGCATCAAGGATTTT
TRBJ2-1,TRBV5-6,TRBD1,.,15,CASRRPGQSPNEQFF,TGTGCCAGCAGAAGGCCGGGACAGTCCCCCAATGAGCAGTTCTTC
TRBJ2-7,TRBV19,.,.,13,CATRDRGSYEQYF,TGTGCCACCCGGGATAGAGGCTCCTACGAGCAGTACTTC
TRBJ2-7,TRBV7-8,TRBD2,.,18,CASSLGTSGGAGTYEQYF,TGTGCCAGCAGCTTAGGGACTAGCGGGGGGGCCGGGACCTACGAGCAGTACTTC
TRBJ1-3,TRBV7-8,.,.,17,CASSLGRGLGVGNTIYF,TGTGCCAGCAGCTTAGGGAGGGGTTTGGGGGTTGGAAACACCATATATTTT
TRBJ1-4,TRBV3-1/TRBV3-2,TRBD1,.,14,CASSSGTGGEKLFF,TGTGCCAGCAGCTCCGGGACAGGAGGAGAAAAACTGTTTTTT
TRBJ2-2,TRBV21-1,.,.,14,CASNQRVGNGELFF,TGTGCCAGCAATCAGAGGGTCGGGAACGGGGAGCTGTTTTTT
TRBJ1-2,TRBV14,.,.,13,CASSPTANYGYTF,TGTGCCAGCAGCCCCACAGCTAACTATGGCTACACCTTC
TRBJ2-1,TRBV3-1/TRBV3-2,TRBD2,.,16,CASSQEGLAGYNEQFF,TGTGCCAGCAGCCAAGAGGGACTAGCGGGCTACAATGAGCAGTTCTTC
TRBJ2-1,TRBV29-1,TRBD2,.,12,CSARLAGIEQFF,TGCAGCGCACGACTAGCGGGAATTGAGCAGTTCTTC
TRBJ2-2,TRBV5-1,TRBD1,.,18,CASSPRGRDRGATGELFF,TGCGCCAGCAGCCCCCGGGGCCGGGACAGGGGTGCCACCGGGGAGCTGTTTTTT
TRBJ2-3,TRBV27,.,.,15,CASSLSSVNTDTQYF,TGTGCCAGCAGTTTATCTAGCGTAAATACAGATACGCAGTATTTT
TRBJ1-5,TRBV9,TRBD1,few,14,CASSGGTGNQPQHF,TGTGCCAGCAGCGGTGGGACAGGCAATCAGCCCCAGCATTTT
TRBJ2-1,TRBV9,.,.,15,CASSVGGYSYNEQFF,TGTGCCAGCAGCGTAGGCGGTTATTCCTACAATGAGCAGTTCTTC
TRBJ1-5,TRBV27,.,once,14,CASTQGPGNQPQHF,TGTGCCAGCACTCAGGGCCCAGGCAATCAGCCCCAGCATTTT